This T cell receptor (beta chain) was sequenced for a study of blood T cells in healthy people across ages. Every donor contributed around 10 milliliters of peripheral blood by blood draw. Total RNA amounts of at least 5.5 micrograms were extracted per sample. Study-level points and caveats: Higher diversity, along with more naive CD4+ cells, distinguished long-lived donors from aged donors.

The second PCR ran about 6 to 11 cycles with a sample-barcoded 5' primer and J-beta primers. With 12 random nucleotides, a template-switch adaptor tagged each individual cDNA molecule. TCRdb reanalysed the 5' RACE reads using MiXCR and keeps one entry per CDR3 protein. Altogether roughly 1.4 million distinct CDR3 sequences are present, almost 60% being singletons, with the ten largest covering under 8.5%. Per germline, CDR1 MNHEY and CDR2 SVGAGI. CDR3 length: 13 residues. Trimming removed 5 bases from V and 5 bases from J, with 11 bases in between. A remark on this clonotype: The antigen remains undetermined.

The genes are TRBV6-5 and TRBJ2-3; unclear D gene. The clonotype originates from a man between 18 and 35 years old in good health. The sequencing sample was made of blood. CDR3 nucleotide sequence: TGTGCCAGCAGTCCCCCCAGCGTAGATACGCAGTATTTT. Encoded protein: CASSPPSVDTQYF.